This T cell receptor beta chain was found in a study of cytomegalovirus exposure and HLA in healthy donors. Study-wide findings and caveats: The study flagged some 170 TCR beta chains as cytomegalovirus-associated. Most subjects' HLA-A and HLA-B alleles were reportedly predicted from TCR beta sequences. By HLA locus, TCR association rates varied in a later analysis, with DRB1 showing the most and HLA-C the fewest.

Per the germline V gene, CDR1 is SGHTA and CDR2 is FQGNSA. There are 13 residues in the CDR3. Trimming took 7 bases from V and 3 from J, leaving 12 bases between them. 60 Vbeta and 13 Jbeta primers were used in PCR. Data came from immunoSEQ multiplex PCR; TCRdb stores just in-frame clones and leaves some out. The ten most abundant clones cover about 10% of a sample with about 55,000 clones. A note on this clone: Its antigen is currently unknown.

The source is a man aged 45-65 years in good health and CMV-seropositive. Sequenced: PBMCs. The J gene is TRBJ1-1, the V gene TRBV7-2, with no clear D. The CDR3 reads CASIQNGDTEAFF. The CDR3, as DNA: TGTGCCAGCATCCAGAACGGGGACACTGAAGCTTTCTTT.